This T cell receptor beta chain derives from a study of T cells in Graves' hyperthyroidism and ophthalmopathy. The overall study: At the time of initial diagnosis and before any treatment, peripheral blood was collected.

This clonotype was seen repeatedly, ten times or more. Amplified regions were TCR beta CDR3 sequences from RNA transcripts. HTBI primers were used for first-round RT-PCR of the TCR CDR3. TCRdb called the multiplex PCR reads again in MiXCR, with one record for every CDR3 protein. The repertoire has approximately 220,000 distinct CDR3 sequences, approximately 20% of them found once; the top ten carry roughly 44%. The ends were cut back, 3 bases at V and 4 bases at J, with 13 bases in the middle. The CDR3 runs 14 residues. No ophthalmopathy progression within 18 months constituted stable Graves' hyperthyroidism.

The TCR comes from a man in his forties or fifties with Graves' hyperthyroidism. Sequenced sample: blood. This chain uses TRBV12-3 or TRBV12-4 with TRBJ2-7, with D perhaps matching TRBD1 (6 bases). The CDR3 nucleotides read TGTGCCAGCAGTTTGGGCGTGGGGGCGTACGAGCAGTACTTC. Its translation: CASSLGVGAYEQYF.